The T cell receptor beta chain under discussion was sequenced for a study of CD8 T cells in Susac syndrome. RNA was extracted with the RNeasy kit, and a quantity of roughly 0.5 to 1 ug was reverse transcribed using random hexamers. Amplification of TCR beta CDR3 spanned 54 Vbeta and 13 Jbeta via immunoSEQ multiplex PCR. TCRdb re-analysed the immunoSEQ multiplex PCR reads in MiXCR, keeping a single row per CDR3 protein. The table records about 250,000 distinct CDR3 sequences, approximately 92% of them present only once. The sequenced target, TCR beta, came from blood CD8+ and CD4+ T cells. TEMRA cells were FACS-enriched, with CD8+ and CD4+ T cells isolated negatively. CDR3 length equals 18 residues. CDR1 and CDR2 from the germline V gene are SGHAT and FQNNGV. Trimming took off 1 base at V and 0 bases at J, with 16 bases between the two ends.

This chain connects TRBV11-2 to TRBJ2-4; D may be TRBD1 or TRBD2 (5 bases each). The source of this sequence is a human donor with multiple sclerosis. What was sequenced was CD4+ T cells from PBMCs. The CDR3 region is CASSLVFFGAKAKNIQYF. In nucleotides, the CDR3 is TGTGCCAGCAGCTTAGTCTTTTTCGGGGCAAAAGCCAAAAACATTCAGTACTTC.